A selection of T cell receptor beta chains follows, all from one sample in a study of control samples from healthy donors and cancer patients. Profiled with immunoSEQ multiplex PCR; TCRdb holds only in-frame clones, not every one. This sample carries roughly 200,000 clones, approximately 91% of them seen once, and the ten largest clones take around 1.9%. The sequenced sample was blood. These receptors were taken from a man in his thirties or forties in good health. CDR3s include the opening cysteine and the closing phenylalanine or tryptophan. Each record gives: D gene, CDR3 length, V gene, clone size, J gene, CDR3 protein, CDR3 DNA. A D gene is named only where the DNA matches it firmly. Expanded clones are given a class, and other clones once, few, many or no size at all.

NA	15	TRBV19	NA	TRBJ1-1	CASRANLGGATEAFF	TGTGCCAGTAGGGCCAATTTAGGGGGGGCCACTGAAGCTTTCTTT
NA	15	TRBV4-2	once	TRBJ2-1	CASSQEETGGDEQFF	TGTGCCAGCAGCCAAGAGGAGACGGGCGGGGATGAGCAGTTCTTC
NA	14	TRBV7-9	NA	TRBJ1-1	CASSLGHLNTEAFF	TGTGCCAGCAGCTTAGGGCATTTAAACACTGAAGCTTTCTTT
TRBD2	14	TRBV11-3	NA	TRBJ2-3	CASSLWGGTDTQYF	TGTGCCAGCAGCTTATGGGGGGGTACAGATACGCAGTATTTT
NA	15	TRBV11-2	NA	TRBJ1-3	CASSSRGHSGNTIYF	TGTGCCAGCAGCTCCAGGGGCCACTCTGGAAACACCATATATTTT
NA	13	TRBV30	NA	TRBJ1-1	CAWSETRNTEAFF	TGTGCCTGGAGTGAGACTAGGAACACTGAAGCTTTCTTT
NA	15	TRBV7-6	NA	TRBJ2-2	CASSLGTANTGELFF	TGTGCCAGCAGCTTAGGGACAGCGAACACCGGGGAGCTGTTTTTT
NA	16	TRBV14	NA	TRBJ2-3	CASSRQQGHRTDTQYF	TGTGCCAGCAGCCGCCAACAGGGACACCGCACAGATACGCAGTATTTT
NA	12	TRBV6-5	once	TRBJ2-2	CASSYRAGELFF	TGTGCCAGCAGTTACAGGGCCGGGGAGCTGTTTTTT
NA	14	TRBV6-5	few	TRBJ1-1	CASIWGRADTEAFF	TGTGCCAGCATTTGGGGCAGGGCGGACACTGAAGCTTTCTTT
NA	14	TRBV11-3	NA	TRBJ2-2	CASSPYRGTGELFF	TGTGCCAGCAGCCCCTACCGGGGTACCGGGGAGCTGTTTTTT
NA	14	TRBV11-2	NA	TRBJ1-5	CASSPGHSSQPQHF	TGTGCCAGCAGCCCGGGACACTCGAGTCAGCCCCAGCATTTT
TRBD1	13	TRBV12-3/TRBV12-4	NA	TRBJ1-1	CASSLRGQFEAFF	TGTGCCAGCAGTTTAAGGGGACAGTTTGAAGCTTTCTTT
NA	18	TRBV18	NA	TRBJ1-6	CASSPLRDSRRGNSPLHF	TGTGCCAGCTCACCGTTAAGGGACTCCCGAAGGGGAAATTCACCCCTCCACTTT
NA	14	TRBV7-9	NA	TRBJ2-1	CASSYRGLSNEQFF	TGTGCCAGCAGCTACAGGGGACTATCAAATGAGCAGTTCTTC
NA	13	TRBV3-1/TRBV3-2	NA	TRBJ2-6	CASSQLGANVLTF	TGTGCCAGCAGCCAGCTTGGGGCCAACGTCCTGACTTTC
NA	16	TRBV7-2	once	TRBJ1-5	CASSLGARVRNQPQHF	TGTGCCAGCAGCTTAGGGGCCAGGGTAAGGAATCAGCCCCAGCATTTT
NA	14	TRBV15	NA	TRBJ1-4	CATSRGTVVEKLFF	TGTGCCACCAGCAGAGGGACGGTAGTGGAAAAACTGTTTTTT
NA	14	TRBV19	NA	TRBJ1-4	CASSILQDNEKLFF	TGTGCCAGTAGTATTCTACAGGATAATGAAAAACTGTTTTTT
NA	13	TRBV7-9	few	TRBJ2-2	CASSSGERGELFF	TGTGCCAGCAGCTCCGGAGAGAGGGGGGAGCTGTTTTTT
NA	15	TRBV11-2	NA	TRBJ2-7	CASSFGTLGRYEQYF	TGTGCCAGCAGCTTCGGGACTCTAGGTCGTTACGAGCAGTACTTC
NA	13	TRBV2	NA	TRBJ1-5	CASSGQNNQPQHF	TGTGCCAGCAGCGGACAGAACAATCAGCCCCAGCATTTT
NA	16	TRBV5-4	NA	TRBJ2-5	CASSLGTGGGQETQYF	TGTGCCAGCAGCCTGGGGACTGGAGGCGGGCAAGAGACCCAGTACTTC
NA	14	TRBV30	NA	TRBJ1-2	CAWSVQGGLGGYTF	TGTGCCTGGAGTGTGCAGGGTGGTTTGGGCGGCTACACCTTC
NA	14	TRBV7-9	NA	TRBJ2-6	CASSAAGGANVLTF	TGTGCCAGCAGCGCCGCCGGGGGGGCCAACGTCCTGACTTTC
NA	13	TRBV4-1	NA	TRBJ1-2	CASSQDRGSGYTF	TGCGCCAGCAGCCAAGATCGAGGCTCTGGCTACACCTTC
NA	17	TRBV4-1	NA	TRBJ1-5	CASSQGVLPGGNQPQHF	TGCGCCAGCAGCCAAGGGGTCCTTCCCGGAGGCAATCAGCCCCAGCATTTT
TRBD1	15	TRBV10-3	NA	TRBJ2-1	CAISGTGNSYNEQFF	TGTGCCATCTCCGGGACAGGGAATTCCTACAATGAGCAGTTCTTC
NA	11	TRBV5-4	NA	TRBJ2-2	CASSLNGELFF	TGTGCCAGCAGCTTGAACGGGGAGCTGTTTTTT
NA	14	TRBV24-1	few	TRBJ2-2	CATSDFGPTGELFF	TGTGCCACCAGCGACTTCGGCCCTACCGGGGAGCTGTTTTTT
NA	20	TRBV7-3	NA	TRBJ2-6	CASSSLKGPDPLSGANVLTF	TGTGCCAGCAGCTCCCTAAAAGGTCCTGACCCCCTCTCTGGGGCCAACGTCCTGACTTTC
NA	14	TRBV6-4	NA	TRBJ2-3	CASSVGGATDTQYF	TGTGCCAGCAGTGTCGGGGGAGCCACAGATACGCAGTATTTT
NA	13	TRBV29-1	NA	TRBJ2-3	CSVEGRFTDTQYF	TGCAGCGTCGAGGGCAGGTTCACAGATACGCAGTATTTT
TRBD1	14	TRBV6-4	NA	TRBJ2-1	CASSAQGQYNEQFF	TGTGCCAGCAGTGCCCAGGGACAGTACAATGAGCAGTTCTTC
TRBD1	15	TRBV5-4	NA	TRBJ1-1	CASSPRQGANPEAFF	TGTGCCAGCAGCCCTCGACAGGGGGCGAATCCTGAAGCTTTCTTT
NA	15	TRBV7-9	once	TRBJ2-7	CASSLGGGGQHEQYF	TGTGCCAGCAGCTTAGGTGGGGGCGGTCAACACGAGCAGTACTTC
NA	12	TRBV28	NA	TRBJ1-2	CASSGGTLGYTF	TGTGCCAGCAGTGGCGGGACGCTAGGCTACACCTTC
TRBD1	14	TRBV5-4	NA	TRBJ1-2	CASSIDRGSRGYTF	TGTGCCAGCAGCATAGACAGGGGGTCTCGTGGCTACACCTTC
TRBD1	15	TRBV9	NA	TRBJ1-2	CASSGQGALNYGYTF	TGTGCCAGCAGCGGACAGGGGGCGCTTAACTATGGCTACACCTTC
TRBD1	16	TRBV5-1	NA	TRBJ1-1	CASSLGDREDIAEAFF	TGCGCCAGCAGCTTGGGGGACAGGGAAGATATCGCTGAAGCTTTCTTT
NA	15	TRBV24-1	NA	TRBJ2-1	CATSDSSSVGPEQFF	TGTGCCACCAGTGATTCGTCCTCGGTCGGACCTGAGCAGTTCTTC
TRBD1	15	TRBV28	NA	TRBJ2-3	CASSPGQGGTDTQYF	TGTGCCAGCAGTCCCGGACAGGGGGGCACAGATACGCAGTATTTT